A single sample gave rise to the 24 T cell receptor beta chains below, sequenced in a study of blood T cell repertoires in COVID-19. Using immunoSEQ multiplex PCR, the repertoire was profiled, and TCRdb retains in-frame clones only, with some absent. This table holds about 88,000 clones, around nine tenths found once. Sequencing was done on a sample of peripheral blood. These receptors were collected from a woman older than 75 with acute or convalescent COVID-19.

The chain carries TRBV6-6 and TRBJ2-1; D possibly corresponds to TRBD1 (5 bases). From germline, CDR1 is MNHNY and CDR2 SVGAGI (reference sequence). Between the trimmed V and J ends, which lost 6 bases and 5 bases, there was a span of 17 bases. The CDR3 has 15 amino acids. The CDR3 DNA is TGTGCCAGCAGATACGGAAATCCCAGGGACAATGAGCAGTTCTTC. It is translated as CASRYGNPRDNEQFF.

The rearrangement joins TRBV5-5 to TRBJ2-5; D is unresolved. Trimming stripped 4 bases from V and 4 bases from J, with 14 bases between. Germline values: CDR1 SGHKS, CDR2 YYEKEE (reference sequence). This CDR3 spans 14 amino acids. Here the CDR3 reads CASSGRESGETQYF. For the CDR3, the DNA is TGTGCCAGCAGCGGCAGAGAGTCGGGAGAGACCCAGTACTTC.

The rearrangement uses TRBV19 and TRBJ2-3; 10 nucleotides line up with TRBD2. J was trimmed by 8 bases and V by 6 bases; bases with no gene match: 14. Germline values: CDR1 LNHDA, CDR2 SQIVND (reference sequence). CDR3 length equals 16 residues. The CDR3 protein is CASRKGLAVSFGTQYF. The DNA of the CDR3 is TGTGCCAGTAGGAAAGGACTAGCGGTTTCGTTTGGTACGCAGTATTTT.

V is TRBV2 and J is TRBJ2-7; 9 bases map to TRBD1. The CDR3 is made up of 12 amino acids. Germline V gene lookup returns CDR1 SNHLY and CDR2 FYNNEI. Losses at the gene ends were 8 bases for V and 3 bases for J; bases not matched to a gene: 2. CDR3 residues: CASGTGRYEQYF. The CDR3 DNA follows: TGTGCCAGCGGGACAGGGCGCTACGAGCAGTACTTC.

The V call is TRBV7-8, the J call TRBJ1-1; D gene uncertain. CDR1 SGHVS and CDR2 FQNEAQ come from the germline V gene. The V gene lost 1 base and the J gene lost 1 base, with 7 bases spanning the gap. The CDR3 runs 14 residues. As DNA, the CDR3 is TGTGCCAGCAGCTTAGAGTGGCAGAACACTGAAGCTTTCTTT. It yields the protein CASSLEWQNTEAFF. Full variable domain (remainder filled in from reference TRBV7-8 and TRBJ1-1): GAGVSQSPRYKVAKRGQDVALRCDPISGHVSLFWYQQALGQGPEFLTYFQNEAQLDKSGLPSDRFFAERPEGSVSTLKIQRTQQEDSAVYLCASSLEWQNTEAFFGQGTRLTVV.

This sequence joins TRBV19 and TRBJ2-1, with D possibly matching TRBD2 (6 bases). Between the trimmed V and J ends, which lost 5 bases and 8 bases, there was a span of 10 bases. The CDR3 has 12 amino acids. Germline V CDR1 and CDR2: LNHDA, SQIVND (reference sequence). CDR3 region: CASSGGIYEQFF. The CDR3 DNA sequence: TGTGCCAGTAGTGGCGGGATTTATGAGCAGTTCTTC.

The chain links TRBV19 to TRBJ1-2, with D unresolved. V lost 5 bases, J lost 0 bases, and 10 bases lay in between. Germline V gene lookup returns CDR1 LNHDA and CDR2 SQIVND (reference sequence). The CDR3 is 14 residues long. The CDR3, as DNA: TGTGCCAGTAGTCCCCGGCGGGCTAACTATGGCTACACCTTC. It yields the protein CASSPRRANYGYTF.

This clone was counted between two and nine times. CDR3 nucleotide sequence: TGTGCCAGCAGTTTTTTGGGAGATGGCTACACCTTC. Its translation is CASSFLGDGYTF. V gene TRBV28 combines with J gene TRBJ1-2; D gene ambiguous. From germline, CDR1 is MDHEN and CDR2 SYDVKM. The CDR3 sequence is 12 residues long. Trimming left V 3 bases short and J 6 bases short, with 8 bases between.

The rearrangement links TRBV6-5 to TRBJ2-5, with 9 nucleotides matching TRBD2. Germline V gene lookup returns CDR1 MNHEY and CDR2 SVGAGI. This CDR3 has 15 amino acids. The ends lost 4 bases at V and 5 bases at J; junction bases unmatched: 8. Written as DNA, the CDR3 is TGTGCCAGCAGTTTCCCAGCTAGCGGGGTGGAGACCCAGTACTTC. Amino acid sequence: CASSFPASGVETQYF.

V usage is TRBV11-2 and J usage is TRBJ2-7; perhaps TRBD1 as D (6 bases). CDR1 is SGHAT, CDR2 FQNNGV, per germline. The CDR3 has 14 residues. V lost 4 bases to trimming and J lost 4 bases, with 14 bases between them. Written as DNA, the CDR3 is TGTGCCAGCAGCTCCGCGCAGGGGAATTACGAGCAGTACTTC. Translation gives CASSSAQGNYEQYF.

The chain has TRBV28 and TRBJ1-1; no reliable D call. Germline V CDR1 and CDR2: MDHEN, SYDVKM. The CDR3 sequence is 14 residues long. Trimming pared 6 bases from V and 1 base from J, leaving 12 bases between. This chain's CDR3 is CASRLPPSNTEAFF. For the CDR3, the DNA is TGTGCCAGCAGACTCCCGCCGTCGAACACTGAAGCTTTCTTT.

The rearrangement links TRBV21-1 to TRBJ2-7; TRBD2 was called by the table and not checked on the DNA. TRBV21-1 is a listed pseudogene. This CDR3 region has 17 residues. The chain's CDR3 is CASRQPGGARIPYEQYF. Written as DNA, the CDR3 is TGTGCCAGCAGGCAGCCGGGGGGGGCGCGGATCCCCTACGAGCAGTACTTC.

The rearrangement links TRBV7-2 to TRBJ1-5, with D possibly TRBD1 on 6 matching bases. The CDR3 loop spans 15 amino acids. V lost 5 bases, J lost 4 bases, and 15 bases lay in between. In germline, CDR1 is SGHTA, CDR2 FQGNSA. The CDR3 is CASSPHDRPNQPQHF. The CDR3 coding sequence is TGTGCCAGCAGCCCCCATGACAGGCCAAATCAGCCCCAGCATTTT. Together with reference TRBV7-2 and TRBJ1-5, the CDR3 gives the full variable domain: GAGVSQSPSNKVTEKGKDVELRCDPISGHTALYWYRQSLGQGLEFLIYFQGNSAPDKSGLPSDRFSAERTGGSVSTLTIQRTQQEDSAVYLCASSPHDRPNQPQHFGDGTRLSIL.

This clone appeared a single time. V is TRBV3-1 (or the pseudogene TRBV3-2) and J is TRBJ2-3, with 11 nucleotides matching TRBD2. Germline V gives CDR1 LGHDT, CDR2 YNNKEL (reference sequence). After removal of 6 bases from V and 4 bases from J, the junction contained 12 bases not matched to a gene. The CDR3 runs to 17 residues. The CDR3 spells CASSPIIAGGRADTQYF. DNA for the CDR3: TGTGCCAGCAGTCCCATTATAGCGGGGGGGCGTGCAGATACGCAGTATTTT.

The chain combines TRBV20-1 with TRBJ1-2, with TRBD1 as a possible D gene (5 bases). The germline V gene has CDR1 DFQATT and CDR2 SNEGSKA (reference sequence). The CDR3 has 13 amino acids. V lost 6 bases to trimming and J lost 7 bases, with 18 bases between them. The CDR3 DNA reads TGCAGTGCGAGTACGACGTATCAGGGTGGCTACACCTTC. Encoded protein: CSASTTYQGGYTF.

The chain carries TRBV27 and TRBJ1-5, with D possibly matching TRBD1 (5 bases). The CDR3 spans 15 residues. Germline V gene data show CDR1 as MNHEY and CDR2 as SMNVEV (reference sequence). V lost 5 bases and J lost 4, with 15 bases in between. The CDR3 loop is CASSPRPTANQPQHF. The CDR3 DNA is TGTGCCAGCAGTCCCCGGCCGACAGCAAATCAGCCCCAGCATTTT.

The V gene is TRBV5-1, the J gene TRBJ1-1; D is unresolved. This CDR3 comprises 13 residues. With 2 bases removed from V and 1 base from J, the gap between germline ends came to 6 bases. Per germline, CDR1 SGHRS and CDR2 YFSETQ. Written as DNA, the CDR3 is TGCGCCAGCAGCTTTGCGGGGAACACTGAAGCTTTCTTT. It translates to CASSFAGNTEAFF.

This chain links TRBV6-5 with TRBJ2-1; 8 nucleotides align to TRBD1. The V gene's germline CDR1 is MNHEY and CDR2 SVGAGI. After removal of 6 bases from V and 4 bases from J, the junction contained 5 bases not matched to a gene. The CDR3 has 14 residues. This CDR3 reads CASRGTGLYNEQFF. DNA of the CDR3: TGTGCCAGCAGGGGGACAGGACTGTACAATGAGCAGTTCTTC.

This clone has a single count. The CDR3 DNA is TGCAGCGTCCGAGGTTTGGAGACTAGCGATGATGAGCAGTTCTTC. Amino acid sequence: CSVRGLETSDDEQFF. This sequence joins TRBV29-1 and TRBJ2-1, with 8 bases aligning to TRBD2. The V and J ends lost 6 bases and 8 bases, in that order; junction bases with no gene match: 15. The CDR3 extends over 15 amino acids. Per the germline V gene, CDR1 is SQVTM and CDR2 is ANQGSEA.

This clone occurred a few times. This CDR3 reads CASSRGGQGAHEQYF. For the CDR3, the DNA is TGTGCCAGCAGCCGGGGGGGACAGGGGGCCCACGAGCAGTACTTC. The chain is built from TRBV16 and TRBJ2-7; 12 bases are shared with TRBD1. The length of the CDR3 is 15 residues. CDR1 is KGHSY, CDR2 FQNENV, per germline. V trimming: 4 bases; J trimming: 5 bases; junction bases outside the gene matches: 6.

For the CDR3, the DNA is TGTGCCAGCAGCCCGACAGGGGGCGAGACCCAGTACTTC. It is translated as CASSPTGGETQYF. The chain employs TRBV5-6 and TRBJ2-5, with TRBD1 matching over 10 bases. V lost 4 bases to trimming and J lost 5 bases; unmatched junction nucleotides: 2. Germline CDR1 and CDR2: SGHDT and YYEEEE. This CDR3 region has 13 residues.

V usage is TRBV24-1 and J usage is TRBJ2-1; 9 bases fit TRBD2. CDR3 size: 16 residues. The V gene end was trimmed by 2 bases and the J gene end by 2 bases; junction bases not matched to a gene: 3. Germline CDR1 is KGHDR and CDR2 is SFDVKD. The CDR3 DNA reads TGTGCCACCAGTGATTCGCGGGGGGGGGCCTACAATGAGCAGTTCTTC. Translation gives CATSDSRGGAYNEQFF.

The CDR3 loop reads CACHWAPNTEAFF. Written as DNA, the CDR3 is TGTGCCTGCCATTGGGCCCCGAACACTGAAGCTTTCTTT. This rearrangement joins TRBV6-6 to TRBJ1-1, with unresolved D. The germline gives CDR1 MNHNY, CDR2 SVGAGI (reference sequence). Trimming pared 11 bases from V and 1 base from J, leaving 14 bases between. This CDR3 is 13 amino acids long.

The J gene is TRBJ1-1, the V gene TRBV28, with D hard to call. CDR3 length equals 13 residues. Germline V gene sequence: CDR1 MDHEN, CDR2 SYDVKM. The V gene lost 2 bases and the J gene lost 6 bases, with 10 bases spanning the gap. The CDR3 sequence: CASSLLSLAEAFF. The CDR3 coding sequence is TGTGCCAGCAGTTTACTGTCTCTCGCTGAAGCTTTCTTT.